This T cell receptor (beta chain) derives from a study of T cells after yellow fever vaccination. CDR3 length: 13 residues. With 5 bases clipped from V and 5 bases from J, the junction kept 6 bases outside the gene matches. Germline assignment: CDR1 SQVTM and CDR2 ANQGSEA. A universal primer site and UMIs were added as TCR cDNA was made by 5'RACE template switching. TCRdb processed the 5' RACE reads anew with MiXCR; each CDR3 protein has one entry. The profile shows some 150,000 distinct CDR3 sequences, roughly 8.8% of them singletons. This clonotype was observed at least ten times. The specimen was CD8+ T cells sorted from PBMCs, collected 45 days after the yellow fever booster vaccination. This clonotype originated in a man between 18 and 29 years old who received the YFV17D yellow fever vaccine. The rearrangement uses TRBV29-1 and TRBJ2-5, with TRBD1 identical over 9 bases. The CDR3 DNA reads TGCAGCGTTCAACAGGGGGCCGAGGAGACCCAGTACTTC. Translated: CSVQQGAEETQYF.